The next 18 T cell receptor beta chains were all read from a single sample in a study of CD8+ T cells in alopecia areata (dated by TCRdb to the late 2010s). Peripheral blood and lesional scalp punch biopsies were obtained from patients with alopecia areata. The library was built by means of the immunoSEQ multiplex PCR assay. RNA was extracted from all samples and reverse transcribed into cDNA, which served as template for TCR sequencing. The table comes from immuneACCESS by way of TCRdb, which keeps in-frame sequences with V and J called. Part of the clones is missing from these tables; in studies checked, under half for an unresolved V gene and the rest for unknown reasons. For this sample there are more than 9,500 clones; approximately 52% appear just once. The ten largest clones add up to about an eighth of the sample. Sample: skin. These receptor sequences come from a human donor with alopecia areata.

The chain is built from TRBV28 and TRBJ2-3; D is uncertain. The CDR3 is made up of 16 amino acids. Germline-derived CDR1 and CDR2 are MDHEN and SYDVKM. Trimming stripped 4 bases from V and 1 base from J, with 15 bases between. CDR3 DNA: TGTGCCAGCAGTTATTCCTGGAGTTCGCGCACAGATACGCAGTATTTT. Amino acid sequence: CASSYSWSSRTDTQYF.

In its sample, this clone ranks as medium-sized (0.01 to 0.1%). The chain is built from TRBV5-1 and TRBJ2-3; D might be TRBD1 or TRBD2, each matching 5 bases. The V and J ends lost 0 bases and 2 bases respectively, with 16 bases between them. Germline values: CDR1 SGHRS, CDR2 YFSETQ. The CDR3 sequence is 17 residues long. CDR3 residues: CASSLVVYGANTDTQYF. The CDR3 DNA sequence: TGCGCCAGCAGCTTGGTGGTTTACGGGGCTAACACAGATACGCAGTATTTT.

This clone was seen only once. The J gene is TRBJ2-5, the V gene TRBV5-4; 7 nucleotides line up with TRBD1. The CDR3 has 14 residues. From germline, CDR1 is SGHNT and CDR2 YYREEE (reference sequence). V trimming: 6 bases; J trimming: 1 base; junction bases outside the gene matches: 6. This CDR3 reads CASTTGTVQETQYF. DNA for the CDR3: TGTGCCAGCACTACCGGGACAGTCCAAGAGACCCAGTACTTC.

The chain recombines TRBV4-2 with TRBJ2-5; 11 positions agree with TRBD1. Trimming cost V 2 bases and J 1 base; bases outside gene matches: 3. Germline V gene data show CDR1 as LGHNA and CDR2 as YNFKEQ. The CDR3 covers 16 residues. The CDR3, as DNA: TGTGCCAGCAGCCAACCGGACAGGGGGCCCCAAGAGACCCAGTACTTC. Protein sequence: CASSQPDRGPQETQYF.

This clone was seen more than once but under ten times. The rearrangement links TRBV29-1 to TRBJ2-1, with TRBD2 matching 11 bases. The CDR3 spans 15 residues. After removal of 6 bases from V and 7 bases from J, the junction contained 11 bases not matched to a gene. Germline V gives CDR1 SQVTM, CDR2 ANQGSEA. CDR3 loop: CSVSGTSGEGNEQFF. CDR3 DNA: TGCAGCGTGAGCGGGACTAGCGGAGAGGGAAATGAGCAGTTCTTC.

The V and J genes are TRBV7-2 and TRBJ2-1; 7 positions agree with TRBD2. The CDR3 is 16 amino acids. Germline values: CDR1 SGHTA, CDR2 FQGNSA. The ends lost 5 bases at V and 2 bases at J; junction bases unmatched: 9. CDR3 nucleotides: TGTGCCAGCAGCACAAGGGGAGGGGCGACCTACAATGAGCAGTTCTTC. Translating gives CASSTRGGATYNEQFF.

The gene calls are TRBV2 and TRBJ1-6, with D unresolved. Looked up from germline, CDR1 is SNHLY and CDR2 is FYNNEI. The ends were cut back, 1 base at V and 8 bases at J, with 12 bases in the middle. There are 15 residues in the CDR3. CDR3 residues: CASSEGSQEYSPLHF. The CDR3 DNA sequence: TGTGCCAGCAGTGAAGGGAGTCAGGAGTATTCACCCCTCCACTTT.

This clone was counted between two and nine times. The gene calls are TRBV7-1 and TRBJ2-7; 14 nucleotides agree with TRBD2. TRBV7-1 counts as an open reading frame of uncertain function. The length of the CDR3 is 18 residues. V lost 5 bases and J lost 2; bases outside the gene matches: 11. The CDR3 loop reads CASSPGLAGGLVPYEQYF. The CDR3 DNA is TGTGCCAGCAGCCCCGGACTAGCGGGAGGCCTGGTCCCCTACGAGCAGTACTTC.

This clone showed up just a few times. The V and J genes are TRBV5-4 and TRBJ2-6; the D is unclear. Trimming took 8 bases from V and 0 from J, leaving 12 bases between them. The CDR3 extends over 15 amino acids. CDR1 is SGHNT and CDR2 is YYREEE in the germline V gene (reference sequence). The CDR3 loop reads CASRPGASGANVLTF. Here the CDR3 DNA reads TGTGCCAGTAGGCCAGGAGCCTCTGGGGCCAACGTCCTGACTTTC.

The CDR3 reads CACNLAGANEKLFF. As DNA, the CDR3 is TGTGCCTGCAATTTGGCAGGGGCTAATGAAAAACTGTTTTTT. The V call is TRBV30, the J call TRBJ1-4; D might be TRBD1 (6 bases). Germline V gene lookup returns CDR1 GTSNPN and CDR2 SVGIG (reference sequence). Trimming took off 6 bases at V and 3 bases at J, with 14 bases between the two ends. This CDR3 comprises 14 residues.

The chain employs TRBV7-8 and TRBJ2-1; D is perhaps TRBD1 (5 bases). Trimming removed 5 bases from V and 8 bases from J, with 25 bases in between. Germline lookup yields CDR1 SGHVS and CDR2 FQNEAQ. The CDR3 length is 17 residues. The CDR3 DNA reads as TGTGCCAGCAGCGTTAAGGGGTACGATTCGCCTTCGGATGAGCAGTTCTTC. This gives the protein CASSVKGYDSPSDEQFF.

In its sample, this clone was seen a few times. The gene calls are TRBV7-6 and TRBJ2-7; D not certain. V lost 2 bases to trimming and J lost 4 bases, with 6 bases between them. This CDR3 has 12 residues. Germline CDR1 is SGHVS and CDR2 is FNYEAQ. The CDR3 loop reads CASSLSGYEQYF. The CDR3 DNA reads TGTGCCAGCAGCTTATCCGGATACGAGCAGTACTTC. The full variable domain, in which reference TRBV7-6 and TRBJ2-7 provide the parts outside the CDR3, is GAGVSQSPRYKVTKRGQDVALRCDPISGHVSLYWYRQALGQGPEFLTYFNYEAQQDKSGLPNDRFSAERPEGSISTLTIQRTEQRDSAMYRCASSLSGYEQYFGPGTRLTVT.

The CDR3 DNA is TGCGCCAGCAGCCAAGATAGCTTTCGGGGGTACACTGAAGCTTTCTTT. Translation gives CASSQDSFRGYTEAFF. The rearrangement joins TRBV4-3 to TRBJ1-1, with a possible D match to TRBD1 (5 bases). Germline V gives CDR1 LGHNA, CDR2 YSLEER. Trimming shortened V by 0 bases and J by 3 bases, and 14 bases separated the two germline ends. The CDR3 sequence is 16 residues long.

For the CDR3, the DNA is TGTGCCTGGAGTGTACTTGTGGGGCTAGCGGGCCTCCAAGAGACCCAGTACTTC. This encodes CAWSVLVGLAGLQETQYF. The gene calls are TRBV30 and TRBJ2-5; 8 nucleotides match TRBD2. With V trimmed by 0 bases and J by 1 base, 13 bases remained unmatched. The length of the CDR3 is 18 residues. CDR1 GTSNPN and CDR2 SVGIG come from the germline V gene (reference sequence).

This chain uses TRBV7-8 with TRBJ2-1; D unclear. CDR1 and CDR2 from the germline V gene are SGHVS and FQNEAQ. The CDR3 covers 16 residues. Trimming cost V 0 bases and J 7 bases, with 16 bases left between them. CDR3 sequence reads: CASSLASGPLTNEQFF. As DNA, the CDR3 is TGTGCCAGCAGCTTAGCGTCTGGACCATTAACGAATGAGCAGTTCTTC. The whole variable domain, remainder taken from reference TRBV7-8 and TRBJ2-1, is GAGVSQSPRYKVAKRGQDVALRCDPISGHVSLFWYQQALGQGPEFLTYFQNEAQLDKSGLPSDRFFAERPEGSVSTLKIQRTQQEDSAVYLCASSLASGPLTNEQFFGPGTRLTVL.

The chain uses TRBV18 and TRBJ2-1, with 10 bases aligning to TRBD1. Trimming removed 0 bases from V and 6 bases from J; junction bases left unmatched: 5. Germline CDR1 is KGHSH and CDR2 is LQKENI. The CDR3 sequence is 16 residues long. The CDR3 DNA reads as TGTGCCAGCTCACCACCCGGGACAGGGGTTGGCAATGAGCAGTTCTTC. Protein product: CASSPPGTGVGNEQFF.

This clone appeared a few times. This rearrangement joins TRBV4-1 to TRBJ1-1; 10 nucleotides agree with TRBD1. Germline V gene lookup returns CDR1 MGHRA and CDR2 YSYEKL. CDR3 length: 16 residues. V gave up 10 bases and J gave up 0 bases; unmatched junction bases: 11. CDR3 sequence: CATAPGQGTMNTEAFF. CDR3 nucleotides: TGCGCCACCGCGCCGGGACAGGGGACCATGAACACTGAAGCTTTCTTT.

The chain joins TRBV7-9 to TRBJ1-5, with D possibly TRBD1 on 5 matching bases. Per the germline V gene, CDR1 is SEHNR and CDR2 is FQNEAQ (reference sequence). The CDR3 extends over 15 amino acids. Trimming removed 0 bases at V and 3 bases at J, with 9 bases between. In DNA, the CDR3 is TGTGCCAGCAGCTTAGCGGGGACGGCCAATCAGCCCCAGCATTTT. Translating gives CASSLAGTANQPQHF.